This record looks at one T cell receptor (beta chain) sequence and its context. Antigen: not known. The sequencing template was cDNA reverse transcribed from extracted RNA. The method was immunoSEQ multiplex PCR; TCRdb's version includes in-frame clones alone and lacks a portion of them. The sample lists 1,300 to 1,500 clones, roughly 75% occurring once. This specimen comes from a study of CD8+ T cells in alopecia areata. Study summary: Among treated patients, oral tofacitinib was administered at 5 to 10 mg twice daily. The study, taken as a whole, reports: Elevated clonality characterized lesional scalp relative to normal scalp, particularly in alopecia totalis/universalis. Mice showed clearer TCR sharing than patients did, a gap that was possibly HLA-related. Scalp repertoires also include resident alphabeta T cells from normal skin.

Sample treatment: oral pan-JAK inhibitor, 5-10 mg twice daily. Alopecia areata patients had lesional scalp punch biopsies and peripheral blood taken from them. CDR1 is SNHLY and CDR2 is FYNNEI in the germline V gene. This CDR3 contains 13 residues. The V end lost 7 bases, the J end lost 5 bases, and 14 bases lay between the germline ends. V and J are TRBV2 and TRBJ2-5; D is perhaps TRBD1 or TRBD2 (5 bases each). This receptor was identified in a human donor with alopecia areata. The sample was skin, taken at week 24, from a patient treated with tofacitinib. CDR3 region: CASKGDRRETQYF. Written as DNA, the CDR3 is TGTGCCAGCAAAGGGGACCGGAGGGAGACCCAGTACTTC.